This T cell receptor beta chain was captured in a study of control samples from healthy donors and cancer patients. The protocol was immunoSEQ multiplex PCR, while the TCRdb copy is restricted to in-frame clones and leaves out a portion. The sample consists of about 170,000 clones, almost 90% of them appearing once. V trimming: 4 bases; J trimming: 8 bases; junction bases outside the gene matches: 5. Germline V CDR1 and CDR2: KGHDR, SFDVKD. The CDR3 covers 16 residues. The rearrangement joins TRBV24-1 to TRBJ2-1; 15 nucleotides agree with TRBD2. This sequence was found in a woman aged 30 to 39 in good health. Input material: blood. The CDR3 is CATSDPGLAGGHEQFF. The CDR3 region has the DNA TGTGCCACCAGTGACCCGGGACTAGCGGGAGGACATGAGCAGTTCTTC.